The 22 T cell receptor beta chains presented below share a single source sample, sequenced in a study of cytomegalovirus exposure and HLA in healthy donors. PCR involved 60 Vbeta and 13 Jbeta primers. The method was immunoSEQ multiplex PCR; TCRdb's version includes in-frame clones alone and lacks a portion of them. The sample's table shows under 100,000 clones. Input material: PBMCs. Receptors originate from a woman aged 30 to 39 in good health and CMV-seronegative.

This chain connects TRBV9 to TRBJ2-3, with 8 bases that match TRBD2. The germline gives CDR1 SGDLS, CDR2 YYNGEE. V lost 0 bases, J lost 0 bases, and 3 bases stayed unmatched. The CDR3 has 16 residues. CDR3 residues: CASSVGVAGSTDTQYF. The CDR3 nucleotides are TGTGCCAGCAGCGTAGGGGTAGCGGGGAGCACAGATACGCAGTATTTT.

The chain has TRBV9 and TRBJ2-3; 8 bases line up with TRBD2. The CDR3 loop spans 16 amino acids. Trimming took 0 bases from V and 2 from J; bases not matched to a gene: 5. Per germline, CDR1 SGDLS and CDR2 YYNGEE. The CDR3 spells CASSVGRGDITDTQYF. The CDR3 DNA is TGTGCCAGCAGCGTAGGGCGGGGGGACATCACAGATACGCAGTATTTT. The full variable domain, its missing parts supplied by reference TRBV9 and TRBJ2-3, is DSGVTQTPKHLITATGQRVTLRCSPRSGDLSVYWYQQSLDQGLQFLIQYYNGEERAKGNILERFSAQQFPDLHSELNLSSLELGDSALYFCASSVGRGDITDTQYFGPGTRLTVL.

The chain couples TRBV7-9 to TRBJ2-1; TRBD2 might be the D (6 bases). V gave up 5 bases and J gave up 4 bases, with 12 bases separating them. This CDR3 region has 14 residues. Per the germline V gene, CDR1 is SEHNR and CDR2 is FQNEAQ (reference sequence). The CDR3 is CASSLGGLYNEQFF. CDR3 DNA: TGTGCCAGCAGCCTTGGCGGACTATACAATGAGCAGTTCTTC.

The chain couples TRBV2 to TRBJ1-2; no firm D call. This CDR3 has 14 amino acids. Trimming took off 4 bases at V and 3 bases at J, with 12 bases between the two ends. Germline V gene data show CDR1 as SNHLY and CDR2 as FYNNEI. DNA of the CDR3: TGTGCCAGCAGTGTCGAGGGCCGCTACTATGGCTACACCTTC. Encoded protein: CASSVEGRYYGYTF.

The CDR3 is CASSYSGGQGEQFF. CDR3 coding DNA: TGTGCCAGCAGTTACTCAGGAGGGCAGGGCGAGCAGTTCTTC. The J gene is TRBJ2-1, the V gene TRBV6-5, with D perhaps TRBD2 (6 bases). Germline loops: CDR1 MNHEY, CDR2 SVGAGI. V lost 0 bases and J lost 10, with 13 bases in between. The CDR3 runs to 14 residues.

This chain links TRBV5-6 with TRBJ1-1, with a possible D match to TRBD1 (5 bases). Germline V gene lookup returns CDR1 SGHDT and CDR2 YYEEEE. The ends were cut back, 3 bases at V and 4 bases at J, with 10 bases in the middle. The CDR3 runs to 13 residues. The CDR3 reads CASSSNQGTEAFF. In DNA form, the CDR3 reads TGTGCCAGCAGCTCAAACCAGGGCACTGAAGCTTTCTTT.

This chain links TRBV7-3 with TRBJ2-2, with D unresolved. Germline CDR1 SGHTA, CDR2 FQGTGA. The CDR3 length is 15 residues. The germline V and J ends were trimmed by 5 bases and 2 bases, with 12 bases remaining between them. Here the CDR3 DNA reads TGTGCCAGCAGCCCCGGTTCAAGAAACACCGGGGAGCTGTTTTTT. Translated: CASSPGSRNTGELFF.

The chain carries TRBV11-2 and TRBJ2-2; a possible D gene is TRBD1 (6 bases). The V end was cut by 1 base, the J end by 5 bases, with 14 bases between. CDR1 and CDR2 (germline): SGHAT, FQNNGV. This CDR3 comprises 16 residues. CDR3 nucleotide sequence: TGTGCCAGCAGCTTAGTTAGAGGACAGTCGACCGGGGAGCTGTTTTTT. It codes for CASSLVRGQSTGELFF. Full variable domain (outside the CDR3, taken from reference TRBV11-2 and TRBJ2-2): EAGVAQSPRYKIIEKRQSVAFWCNPISGHATLYWYQQILGQGPKLLIQFQNNGVVDDSQLPKDRFSAERLKGVDSTLKIQPAKLEDSAVYLCASSLVRGQSTGELFFGEGSRLTVL.

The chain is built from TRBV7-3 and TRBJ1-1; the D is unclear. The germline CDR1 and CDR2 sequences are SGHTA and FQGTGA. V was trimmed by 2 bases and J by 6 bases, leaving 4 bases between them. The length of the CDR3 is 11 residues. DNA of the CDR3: TGTGCCAGCAGCTTAGGCTCTGAAGCTTTCTTT. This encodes CASSLGSEAFF.

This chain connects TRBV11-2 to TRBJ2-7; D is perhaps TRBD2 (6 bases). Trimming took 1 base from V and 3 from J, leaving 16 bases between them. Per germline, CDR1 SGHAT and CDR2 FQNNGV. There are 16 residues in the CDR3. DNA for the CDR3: TGTGCCAGCAGCTTAGGTCCGCGGGGTGGTGGCTACGAGCAGTACTTC. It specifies CASSLGPRGGGYEQYF.

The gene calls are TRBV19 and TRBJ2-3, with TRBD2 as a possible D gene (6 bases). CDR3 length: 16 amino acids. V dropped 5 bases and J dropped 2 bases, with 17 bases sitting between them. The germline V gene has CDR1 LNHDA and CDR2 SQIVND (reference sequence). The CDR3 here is CASSHNRRRDTDTQYF. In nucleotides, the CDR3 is TGTGCCAGTAGTCACAACCGAAGGCGGGACACAGATACGCAGTATTTT. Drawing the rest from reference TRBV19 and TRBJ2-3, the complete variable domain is DGGITQSPKYLFRKEGQNVTLSCEQNLNHDAMYWYRQDPGQGLRLIYYSQIVNDFQKGDIAEGYSVSREKKESFPLTVTSAQKNPTAFYLCASSHNRRRDTDTQYFGPGTRLTVL.

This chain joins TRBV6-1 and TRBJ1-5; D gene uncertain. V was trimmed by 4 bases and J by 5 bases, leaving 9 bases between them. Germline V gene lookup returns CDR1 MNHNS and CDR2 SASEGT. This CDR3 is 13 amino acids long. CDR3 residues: CASSGWQDQPQHF. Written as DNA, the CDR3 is TGTGCCAGCAGTGGGTGGCAGGATCAGCCCCAGCATTTT.

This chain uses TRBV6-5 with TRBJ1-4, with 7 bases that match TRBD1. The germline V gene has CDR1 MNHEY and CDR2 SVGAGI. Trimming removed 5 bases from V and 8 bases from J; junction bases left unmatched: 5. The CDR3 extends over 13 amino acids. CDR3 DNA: TGTGCCAGCAGTAACCCAGGGGGGGAAAAACTGTTTTTT. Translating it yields CASSNPGGEKLFF.

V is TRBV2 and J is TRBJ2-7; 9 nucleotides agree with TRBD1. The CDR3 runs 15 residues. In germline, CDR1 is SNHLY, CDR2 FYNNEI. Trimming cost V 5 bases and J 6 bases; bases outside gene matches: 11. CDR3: CASSTSFGTGIEQYF. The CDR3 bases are TGTGCCAGCAGTACTTCTTTCGGGACAGGGATCGAGCAGTACTTC.

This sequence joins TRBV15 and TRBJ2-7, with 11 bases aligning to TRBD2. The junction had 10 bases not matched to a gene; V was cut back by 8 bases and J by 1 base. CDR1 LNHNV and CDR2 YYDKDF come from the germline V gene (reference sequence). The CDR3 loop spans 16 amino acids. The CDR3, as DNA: TGTGCCACCCTACTAGCGGGGGCAGGTGGATCCTACGAGCAGTACTTC. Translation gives CATLLAGAGGSYEQYF.

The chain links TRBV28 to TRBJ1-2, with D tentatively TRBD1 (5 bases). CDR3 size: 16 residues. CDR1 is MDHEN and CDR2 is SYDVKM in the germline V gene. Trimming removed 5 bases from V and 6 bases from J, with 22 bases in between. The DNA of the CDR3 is TGTGCCAGCAGTCTGCCCCGCCCGGGGGAAAGTCATGGCTACACCTTC. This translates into CASSLPRPGESHGYTF.

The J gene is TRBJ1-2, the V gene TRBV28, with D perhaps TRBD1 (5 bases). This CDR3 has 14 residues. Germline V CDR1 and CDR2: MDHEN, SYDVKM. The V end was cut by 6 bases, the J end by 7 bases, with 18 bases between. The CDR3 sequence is CASRSPSGYFGYTF. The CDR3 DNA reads TGTGCCAGCAGATCTCCGTCAGGGTATTTTGGCTACACCTTC.

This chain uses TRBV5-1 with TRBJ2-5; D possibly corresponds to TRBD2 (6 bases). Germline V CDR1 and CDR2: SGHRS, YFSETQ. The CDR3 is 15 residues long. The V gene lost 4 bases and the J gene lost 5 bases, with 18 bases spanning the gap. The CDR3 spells CASSIGARGGETQYF. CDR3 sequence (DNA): TGCGCCAGCAGCATCGGGGCGCGGGGTGGTGAGACCCAGTACTTC.

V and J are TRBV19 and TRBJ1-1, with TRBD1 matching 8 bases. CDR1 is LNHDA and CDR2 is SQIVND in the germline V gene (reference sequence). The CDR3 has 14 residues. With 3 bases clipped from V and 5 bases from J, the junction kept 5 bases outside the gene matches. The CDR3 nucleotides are TGTGCCAGTAGTATGGACAGGGAAGATACTGAAGCTTTCTTT. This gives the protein CASSMDREDTEAFF.

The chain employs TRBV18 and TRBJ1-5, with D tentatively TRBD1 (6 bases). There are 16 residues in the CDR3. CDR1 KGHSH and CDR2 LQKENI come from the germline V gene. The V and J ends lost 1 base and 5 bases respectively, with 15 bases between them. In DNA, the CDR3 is TGTGCCAGCTCACCACGGGTCGGGGGGCCCGATCAGCCCCAGCATTTT. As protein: CASSPRVGGPDQPQHF.

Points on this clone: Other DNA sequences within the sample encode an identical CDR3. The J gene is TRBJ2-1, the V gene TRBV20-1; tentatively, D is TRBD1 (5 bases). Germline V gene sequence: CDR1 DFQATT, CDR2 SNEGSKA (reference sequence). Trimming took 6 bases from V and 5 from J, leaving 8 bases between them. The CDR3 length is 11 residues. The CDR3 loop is CSARRDNEQFF. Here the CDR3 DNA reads TGCAGTGCGCGCAGGGACAATGAGCAGTTCTTC.

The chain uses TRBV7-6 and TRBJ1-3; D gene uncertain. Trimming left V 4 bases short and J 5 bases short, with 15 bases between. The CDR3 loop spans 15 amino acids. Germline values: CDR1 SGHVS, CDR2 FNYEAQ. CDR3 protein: CASSSWRGSRNTIYF. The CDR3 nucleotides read TGTGCCAGCAGCTCGTGGCGGGGATCAAGAAACACCATATATTTT.